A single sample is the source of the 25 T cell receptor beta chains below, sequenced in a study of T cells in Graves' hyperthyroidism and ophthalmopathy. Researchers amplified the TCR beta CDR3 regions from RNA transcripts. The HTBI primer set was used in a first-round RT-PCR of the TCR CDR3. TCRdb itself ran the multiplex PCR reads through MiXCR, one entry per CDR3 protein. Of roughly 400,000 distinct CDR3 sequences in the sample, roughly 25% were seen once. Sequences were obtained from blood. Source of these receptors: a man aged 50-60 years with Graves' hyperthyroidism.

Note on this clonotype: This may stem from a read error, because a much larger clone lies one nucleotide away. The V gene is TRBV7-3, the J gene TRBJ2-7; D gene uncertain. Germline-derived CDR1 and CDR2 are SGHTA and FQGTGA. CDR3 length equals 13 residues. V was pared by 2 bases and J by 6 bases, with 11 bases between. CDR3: CASSLEVDGEQYF. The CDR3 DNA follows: TGTGCCAGCAGCTTAGAAGTAGATGGCGAGCAGTACTTC.

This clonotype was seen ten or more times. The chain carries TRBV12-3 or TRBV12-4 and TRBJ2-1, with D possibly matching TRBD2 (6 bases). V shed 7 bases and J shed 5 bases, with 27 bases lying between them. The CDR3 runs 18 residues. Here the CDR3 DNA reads TGTGCCAGCATAAATTGGATGGGTGGGCGGGAAGTGAACAATGAGCAGTTCTTC. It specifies CASINWMGGREVNNEQFF.

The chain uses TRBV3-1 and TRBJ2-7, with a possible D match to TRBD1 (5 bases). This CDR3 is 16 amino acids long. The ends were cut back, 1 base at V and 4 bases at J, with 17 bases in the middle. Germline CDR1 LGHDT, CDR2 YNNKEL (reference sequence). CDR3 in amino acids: CASSQVQFDRKYEQYF. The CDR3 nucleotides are TGTGCCAGCAGCCAAGTCCAGTTTGACAGAAAATACGAGCAGTACTTC.

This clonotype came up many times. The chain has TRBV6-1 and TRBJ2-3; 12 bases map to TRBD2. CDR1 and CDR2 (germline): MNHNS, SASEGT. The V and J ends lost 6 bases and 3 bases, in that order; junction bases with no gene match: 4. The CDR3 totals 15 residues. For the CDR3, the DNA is TGTGCCAGCAGGGGACTAGCGGGTGTGACAGATACGCAGTATTTT. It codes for CASRGLAGVTDTQYF.

This CDR3 is CASSVDGLAVETQYF. The CDR3 DNA reads as TGTGCCAGCAGCGTAGACGGACTAGCGGTAGAGACCCAGTACTTC. The rearrangement joins TRBV9 to TRBJ2-5; 10 positions match TRBD2. CDR3 length: 15 amino acids. V shed 0 bases and J 4 bases; nucleotides not matched to a gene: 3. Germline V gene lookup returns CDR1 SGDLS and CDR2 YYNGEE.

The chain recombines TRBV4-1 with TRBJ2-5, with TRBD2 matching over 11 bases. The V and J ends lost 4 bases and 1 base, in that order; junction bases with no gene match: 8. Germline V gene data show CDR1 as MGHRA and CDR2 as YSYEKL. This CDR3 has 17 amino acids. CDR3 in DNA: TGCGCCAGCAGCCTTTCCGGACTAGCGGGTTCCCAAGAGACCCAGTACTTC. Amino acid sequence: CASSLSGLAGSQETQYF.

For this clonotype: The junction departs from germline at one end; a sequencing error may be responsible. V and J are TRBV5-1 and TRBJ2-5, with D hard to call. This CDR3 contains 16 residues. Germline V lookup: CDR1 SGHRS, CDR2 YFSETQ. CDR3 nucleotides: TGCGCCGGCAGCCGCTATACTAACAGCCCCCAAGAGACCCAGTACTTC. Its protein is CAGSRYTNSPQETQYF.

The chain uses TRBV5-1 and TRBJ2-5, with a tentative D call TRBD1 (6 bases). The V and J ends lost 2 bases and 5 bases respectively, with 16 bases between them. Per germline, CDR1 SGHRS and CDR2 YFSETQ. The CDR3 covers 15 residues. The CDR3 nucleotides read TGCGCCAGCAGCTTCCGGGACACCCGGTTTGAGACCCAGTACTTC. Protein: CASSFRDTRFETQYF. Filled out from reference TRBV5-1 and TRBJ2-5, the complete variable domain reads KAGVTQTPRYLIKTRGQQVTLSCSPISGHRSVSWYQQTPGQGLQFLFEYFSETQRNKGNFPGRFSGRQFSNSRSEMNVSTLELGDSALYLCASSFRDTRFETQYFGPGTRLLVL.

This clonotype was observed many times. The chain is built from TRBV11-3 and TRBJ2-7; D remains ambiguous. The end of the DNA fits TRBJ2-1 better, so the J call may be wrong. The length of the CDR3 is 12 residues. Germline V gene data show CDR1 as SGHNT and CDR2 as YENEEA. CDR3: CASGNLTYEQFF. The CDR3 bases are TGTGCCAGCGGCAACCTTACCTACGAGCAGTTCTTC.

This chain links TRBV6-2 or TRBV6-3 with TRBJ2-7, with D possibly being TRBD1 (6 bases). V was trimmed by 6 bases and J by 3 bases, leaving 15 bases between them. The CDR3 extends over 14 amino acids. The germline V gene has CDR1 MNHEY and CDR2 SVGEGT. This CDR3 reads CASRPEQGSYEQYF. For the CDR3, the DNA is TGTGCCAGCAGACCCGAACAGGGAAGCTACGAGCAGTACTTC.

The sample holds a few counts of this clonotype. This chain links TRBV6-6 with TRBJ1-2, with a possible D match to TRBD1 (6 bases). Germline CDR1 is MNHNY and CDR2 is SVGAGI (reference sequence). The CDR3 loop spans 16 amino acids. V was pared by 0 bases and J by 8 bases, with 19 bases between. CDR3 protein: CASSYSKQNRVGGYTF. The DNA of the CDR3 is TGTGCCAGCAGTTACTCGAAGCAGAACAGGGTCGGCGGCTACACCTTC.

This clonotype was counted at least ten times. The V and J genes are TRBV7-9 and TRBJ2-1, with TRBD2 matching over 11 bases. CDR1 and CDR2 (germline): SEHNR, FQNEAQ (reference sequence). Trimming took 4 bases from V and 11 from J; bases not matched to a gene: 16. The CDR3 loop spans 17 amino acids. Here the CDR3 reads CASSSHEGLADLVKQFF. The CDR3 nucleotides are TGTGCCAGCAGCTCCCACGAGGGACTAGCGGACCTCGTGAAGCAGTTCTTC.

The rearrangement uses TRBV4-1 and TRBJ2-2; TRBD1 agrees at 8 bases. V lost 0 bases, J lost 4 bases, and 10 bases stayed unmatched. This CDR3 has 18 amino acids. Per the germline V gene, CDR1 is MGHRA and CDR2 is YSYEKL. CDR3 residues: CASSQDTQGAQGTGELFF. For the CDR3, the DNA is TGCGCCAGCAGCCAAGATACCCAGGGGGCGCAAGGCACCGGGGAGCTGTTTTTT.

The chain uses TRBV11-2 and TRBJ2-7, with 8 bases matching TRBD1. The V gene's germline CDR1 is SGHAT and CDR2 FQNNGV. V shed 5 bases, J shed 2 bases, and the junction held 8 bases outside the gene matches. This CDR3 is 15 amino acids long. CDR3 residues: CASSPGQGKPYEQYF. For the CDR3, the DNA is TGTGCCAGCAGCCCAGGACAGGGAAAACCCTACGAGCAGTACTTC.

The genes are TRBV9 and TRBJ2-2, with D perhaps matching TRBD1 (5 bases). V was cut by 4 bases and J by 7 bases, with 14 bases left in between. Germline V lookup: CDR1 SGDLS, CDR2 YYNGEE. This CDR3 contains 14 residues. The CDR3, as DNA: TGTGCCAGCAGCCGGATCCAGGGAATCGGGGAGCTGTTTTTT. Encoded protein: CASSRIQGIGELFF.

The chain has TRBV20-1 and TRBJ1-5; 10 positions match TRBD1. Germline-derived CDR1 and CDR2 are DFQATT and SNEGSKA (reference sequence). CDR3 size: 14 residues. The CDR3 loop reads CTHPTGGLDQPQHF. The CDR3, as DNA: TGCACCCACCCGACAGGGGGCCTCGATCAGCCCCAGCATTTT.

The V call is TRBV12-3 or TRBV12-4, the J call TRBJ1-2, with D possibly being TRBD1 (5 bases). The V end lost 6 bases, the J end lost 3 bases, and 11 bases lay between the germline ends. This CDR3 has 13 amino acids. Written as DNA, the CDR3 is TGTGCCAGCAGCCCGGGGGGGGACTATGGCTACACCTTC. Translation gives CASSPGGDYGYTF.

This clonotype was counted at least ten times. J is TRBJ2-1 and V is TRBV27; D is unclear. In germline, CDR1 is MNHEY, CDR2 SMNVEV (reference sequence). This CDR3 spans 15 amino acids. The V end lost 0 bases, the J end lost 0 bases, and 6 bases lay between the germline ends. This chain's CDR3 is CASSLSAVSYNEQFF. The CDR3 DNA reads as TGTGCCAGCAGTTTATCGGCGGTCTCCTACAATGAGCAGTTCTTC.

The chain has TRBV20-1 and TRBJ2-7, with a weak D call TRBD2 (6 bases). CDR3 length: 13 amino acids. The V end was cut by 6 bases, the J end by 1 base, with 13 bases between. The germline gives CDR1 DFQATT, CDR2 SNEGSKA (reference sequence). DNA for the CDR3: TGCAGTGCCGCCGGGACTGCATCCTACGAGCAGTACTTC. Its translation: CSAAGTASYEQYF.

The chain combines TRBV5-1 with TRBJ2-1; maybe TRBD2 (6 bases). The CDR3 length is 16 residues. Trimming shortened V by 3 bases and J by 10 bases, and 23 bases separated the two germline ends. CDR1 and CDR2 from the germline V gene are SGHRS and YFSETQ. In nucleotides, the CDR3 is TGCGCCAGCAGCTGGGGGACTGGCCACTCCGGGAAGGAGCAGTTCTTC. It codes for CASSWGTGHSGKEQFF. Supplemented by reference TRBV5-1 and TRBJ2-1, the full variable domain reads KAGVTQTPRYLIKTRGQQVTLSCSPISGHRSVSWYQQTPGQGLQFLFEYFSETQRNKGNFPGRFSGRQFSNSRSEMNVSTLELGDSALYLCASSWGTGHSGKEQFFGPGTRLTVL.

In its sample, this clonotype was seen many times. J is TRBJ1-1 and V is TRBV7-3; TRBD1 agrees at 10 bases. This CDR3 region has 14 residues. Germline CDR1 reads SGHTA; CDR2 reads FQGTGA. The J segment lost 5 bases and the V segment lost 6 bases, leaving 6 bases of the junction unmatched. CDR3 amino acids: CASSPRTGGTEAFF. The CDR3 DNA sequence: TGTGCCAGCAGTCCCAGGACAGGGGGTACTGAAGCTTTCTTT.

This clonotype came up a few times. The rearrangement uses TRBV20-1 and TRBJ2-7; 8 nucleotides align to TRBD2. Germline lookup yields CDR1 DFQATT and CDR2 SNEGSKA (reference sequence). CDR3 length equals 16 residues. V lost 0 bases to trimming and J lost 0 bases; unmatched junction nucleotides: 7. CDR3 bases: TGCAGTGCTAGAGATCCGGAAGCGGGAGACTCCTACGAGCAGTACTTC. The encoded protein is CSARDPEAGDSYEQYF.

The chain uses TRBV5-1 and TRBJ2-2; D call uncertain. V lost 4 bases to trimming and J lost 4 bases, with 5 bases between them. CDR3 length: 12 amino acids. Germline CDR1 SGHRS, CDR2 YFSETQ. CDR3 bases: TGCGCCAGCAGCACGTTCACCGGGGAGCTGTTTTTT. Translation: CASSTFTGELFF.

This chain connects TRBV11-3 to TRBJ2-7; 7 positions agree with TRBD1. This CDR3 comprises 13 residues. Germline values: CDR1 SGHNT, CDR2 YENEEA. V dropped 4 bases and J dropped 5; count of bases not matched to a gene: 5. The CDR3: CASSSGTANEQYF. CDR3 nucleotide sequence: TGTGCCAGCAGCTCCGGGACAGCTAACGAGCAGTACTTC.

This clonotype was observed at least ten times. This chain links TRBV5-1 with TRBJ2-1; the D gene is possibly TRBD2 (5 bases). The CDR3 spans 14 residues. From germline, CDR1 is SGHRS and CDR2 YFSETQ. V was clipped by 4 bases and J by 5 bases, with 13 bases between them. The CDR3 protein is CASSRGSANNEQFF. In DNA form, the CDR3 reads TGCGCCAGCAGCCGTGGTAGCGCTAACAATGAGCAGTTCTTC.